These 4 T cell receptor beta chains were sequenced from one sample in a study of molecular identifiers for immune sequencing clone quantification. Via MiXCR, TCRdb re-called the PCR reads, giving one row per CDR3 protein. The sample carries approximately 590,000 distinct CDR3 sequences, around 25% recorded once. Source material: naive CD8+ T cells from blood, with Jurkat cell RNA spiked in. Subset noted: FACS-sorted CD8+CD4-CCR7+CD45RA+ naive T cells. All receptors derive from a human donor in good health. Some libraries in this study had Jurkat cell RNA spiked in.

In this sample, this clonotype turned up many times. The rearrangement joins TRBV6-5 to TRBJ1-1; D is undetermined. Per the germline V gene, CDR1 is MNHEY and CDR2 is SVGAGI. Trimming removed 7 bases at V and 1 base at J, with 10 bases between. CDR3 length: 13 amino acids. The CDR3 DNA follows: TGTGCCAGCACCCTAGGTACGAACACTGAAGCTTTCTTT. Translated, it gives CASTLGTNTEAFF.

This clonotype was detected a few times. The chain employs TRBV27 and TRBJ2-1; D remains unclear. CDR3 size: 14 residues. Germline V gene sequence: CDR1 MNHEY, CDR2 SMNVEV (reference sequence). V lost 8 bases to trimming and J lost 6 bases, with 17 bases between them. CDR3 amino acids: CASAERPSVNEQFF. The CDR3 DNA is TGTGCCAGCGCGGAGCGTCCATCAGTCAATGAGCAGTTCTTC.

The chain has TRBV12-3 or TRBV12-4 and TRBJ2-7; unclear D gene. The V end was cut by 8 bases, the J end by 2 bases, with 19 bases between. CDR3 length: 15 amino acids. The CDR3 DNA follows: TGTGCCAGCGGCTCCTCAATGGGGTTACCCTACGAGCAGTACTTC. The encoded protein is CASGSSMGLPYEQYF.

This clonotype was counted at least ten times. The chain carries TRBV20-1 and TRBJ2-7; D is undetermined. CDR1 and CDR2 (germline): DFQATT, SNEGSKA (reference sequence). The CDR3 is 15 amino acids. V was shortened by 0 bases and J by 0 bases, with 12 bases between the two germline ends. The CDR3 DNA is TGCAGTGCTAGAGATCGGTTGCAGGTCTCCTACGAGCAGTACTTC. This sequence encodes CSARDRLQVSYEQYF.